The next 21 T cell receptor beta chains were all read from a single sample in a study of cytomegalovirus exposure and HLA in healthy donors. Primers: 60 Vbeta forward and 13 Jbeta reverse. Generated by immunoSEQ multiplex PCR, the TCRdb table keeps only in-frame clones and is missing some. This table holds about 75,000 clones. The sample taken for sequencing was PBMCs. Source of these receptors: a man in his forties in good health and CMV-seronegative.

Turning to this clone: The sample holds other DNA sequences that translate to the same CDR3. The rearrangement joins TRBV6-5 to TRBJ2-5; 9 bases line up with TRBD2. V trimming: 7 bases; J trimming: 5 bases; junction bases outside the gene matches: 5. The CDR3 length is 13 residues. Germline loops: CDR1 MNHEY, CDR2 SVGAGI. The CDR3: CASTVSGGETQYF. The CDR3 nucleotides read TGTGCCAGCACCGTAAGCGGGGGGGAGACCCAGTACTTC.

V is TRBV4-1 and J is TRBJ1-1; tentatively, D is TRBD1 (5 bases). Germline V gives CDR1 MGHRA, CDR2 YSYEKL. V was cut by 1 base and J by 0 bases, with 15 bases left in between. The CDR3 runs to 17 residues. CDR3 amino acids: CASSQVDMGLMNTEAFF. The CDR3 coding sequence is TGCGCCAGCAGCCAAGTCGACATGGGGCTCATGAACACTGAAGCTTTCTTT.

V gene TRBV12-1 combines with J gene TRBJ1-6; the table's D call, TRBD1, has no DNA check behind it. TRBV12-1 is a recognized pseudogene. There are 15 residues in the CDR3. The CDR3 DNA sequence: TGTGCCAGCAGCCCGAACACAGGGGTTCATTCACCCCTCCACTTT. Protein sequence: CASSPNTGVHSPLHF.

The CDR3 nucleotides are TGTGCCAGTAGTAGCCAGGGGGTTGTTGGGGAAAAACTGTTTTTT. It translates to CASSSQGVVGEKLFF. The J gene is TRBJ1-4, the V gene TRBV19; 7 nucleotides agree with TRBD1. CDR3 length: 15 residues. V shed 4 bases, J shed 8 bases, and the junction held 10 bases outside the gene matches. Germline V gene lookup returns CDR1 LNHDA and CDR2 SQIVND (reference sequence).

The V and J genes are TRBV4-2 and TRBJ2-2; 7 nucleotides match TRBD2. CDR1 is LGHNA, CDR2 YNFKEQ, per germline. The CDR3 loop spans 19 amino acids. V shed 7 bases and J 2 bases; nucleotides not matched to a gene: 19. The CDR3 is CASTMGSGGTTINTGELFF. The DNA for the CDR3 is TGTGCCAGCACCATGGGGTCGGGGGGAACAACAATAAACACCGGGGAGCTGTTTTTT.

The rearrangement uses TRBV30 and TRBJ2-2; tentatively, D is TRBD2 (7 bases). The V end was cut by 2 bases, the J end by 8 bases, with 12 bases between. This CDR3 has 13 amino acids. Germline values: CDR1 GTSNPN, CDR2 SVGIG (reference sequence). The CDR3 DNA sequence: TGTGCCTGGAGTCGCGGGGGCGGAGGGGAGCTGTTTTTT. It yields the protein CAWSRGGGGELFF.

This chain uses TRBV7-4 with TRBJ1-4; 8 positions agree with TRBD1. After removal of 5 bases from V and 4 bases from J, the junction contained 6 bases not matched to a gene. Germline CDR1 SGHVT, CDR2 SQSDAQ. CDR3 length equals 15 residues. CDR3 in amino acids: CASSPPGQVNEKLFF. CDR3 nucleotides: TGTGCCAGCAGCCCCCCGGGACAGGTTAATGAAAAACTGTTTTTT.

In DNA, the CDR3 is TGCGCCAGCAGCGCCGGACAAAAGGCAGATACGCAGTATTTT. Translating gives CASSAGQKADTQYF. The genes are TRBV5-1 and TRBJ2-3; TRBD1 might be the D (5 bases). Per the germline V gene, CDR1 is SGHRS and CDR2 is YFSETQ. CDR3 size: 14 residues. Trimming cost V 4 bases and J 4 bases, with 13 bases left between them.

This chain joins TRBV30 and TRBJ1-6, with D possibly matching TRBD1 (6 bases). The V end lost 2 bases, the J end lost 6 bases, and 23 bases lay between the germline ends. The CDR3 covers 18 residues. Per the germline V gene, CDR1 is GTSNPN and CDR2 is SVGIG (reference sequence). The CDR3 spells CAWSSTPGHSVGNSPLHF. DNA of the CDR3: TGTGCCTGGAGTAGTACACCGGGACATTCCGTCGGTAATTCACCCCTCCACTTT. The full variable domain, with the rest looked up from reference TRBV30 and TRBJ1-6, is SQTIHQWPATLVQPVGSPLSLECTVEGTSNPNLYWYRQAAGRGLQLLFYSVGIGQISSEVPQNLSASRPQDRQFILSSKKLLLSDSGFYLCAWSSTPGHSVGNSPLHFGNGTRLTVT.

This chain uses TRBV2 with TRBJ1-4; D is undetermined. There are 13 residues in the CDR3. Trimming took off 7 bases at V and 0 bases at J, with 6 bases between the two ends. Germline values: CDR1 SNHLY, CDR2 FYNNEI. The CDR3 nucleotides read TGTGCCAGCACGCGTGCAACTAATGAAAAACTGTTTTTT. This sequence encodes CASTRATNEKLFF.

This chain uses TRBV5-1 with TRBJ2-2, with D possibly being TRBD2 (5 bases). CDR3 length: 14 residues. V lost 0 bases and J lost 2, with 5 bases in between. CDR1 and CDR2 (germline): SGHRS, YFSETQ. The CDR3 reads CASSLGTNTGELFF. In DNA form, the CDR3 reads TGCGCCAGCAGCTTGGGGACTAACACCGGGGAGCTGTTTTTT.

The chain carries TRBV6-6 and TRBJ2-3, with D possibly matching TRBD2 (5 bases). The CDR3 totals 15 residues. The germline V and J ends were trimmed by 5 bases and 3 bases, with 15 bases remaining between them. CDR1 is MNHNY and CDR2 is SVGAGI in the germline V gene (reference sequence). The CDR3 bases are TGTGCCAGCAGTACTATAGCGTCGGCGACAGATACGCAGTATTTT. As protein: CASSTIASATDTQYF.

The chain combines TRBV5-1 with TRBJ2-5; 7 bases map to TRBD1. The CDR3 spans 14 residues. V lost 3 bases and J lost 4; bases outside the gene matches: 6. From germline, CDR1 is SGHRS and CDR2 YFSETQ. CDR3 nucleotide sequence: TGCGCCAGCAGCTCCCTGACAGGGAGAGAGACCCAGTACTTC. Translation: CASSSLTGRETQYF.

The chain uses TRBV6-6 and TRBJ1-1; 9 bases align to TRBD1. Germline CDR1 and CDR2: MNHNY and SVGAGI (reference sequence). The CDR3 contains 15 residues. V lost 2 bases and J lost 8; bases outside the gene matches: 9. The CDR3 sequence is CASSYTDVGQGEAFF. DNA for the CDR3: TGTGCCAGCAGTTACACCGATGTAGGACAGGGGGAAGCTTTCTTT.

The chain combines TRBV30 with TRBJ1-3; D might be TRBD1 (5 bases). The V end lost 0 bases, the J end lost 3 bases, and 12 bases lay between the germline ends. This CDR3 comprises 15 residues. CDR1 is GTSNPN, CDR2 SVGIG, per germline (reference sequence). The CDR3 spells CAWSVLRGVGNTIYF. CDR3 bases: TGTGCCTGGAGTGTACTTCGGGGGGTTGGAAACACCATATATTTT.

V gene TRBV7-9 combines with J gene TRBJ2-5; no reliable D call. CDR1 is SEHNR, CDR2 FQNEAQ, per germline (reference sequence). V lost 7 bases and J lost 5, with 11 bases in between. The CDR3 is 12 amino acids. The CDR3 loop is CASTPIAETQYF. For the CDR3, the DNA is TGTGCCAGCACCCCCATAGCTGAGACCCAGTACTTC.

The rearrangement uses TRBV6-6 and TRBJ1-1; 8 bases are a match to TRBD1. The trim removed 6 bases at V and 6 bases at J, leaving 15 bases unmatched. The CDR3 length is 16 residues. From germline, CDR1 is MNHNY and CDR2 SVGAGI (reference sequence). The CDR3 DNA reads as TGTGCCAGCAGAACCGGACAGGGTTCCTCATCGTCTGAAGCTTTCTTT. Its protein is CASRTGQGSSSSEAFF.

This chain uses TRBV6-5 with TRBJ1-1, with D perhaps TRBD1 (5 bases). Germline assignment: CDR1 MNHEY and CDR2 SVGAGI. V was trimmed by 7 bases and J by 4 bases, leaving 19 bases between them. CDR3 length: 15 residues. CDR3 sequence (DNA): TGTGCCAGCACCCCAGGAGGGGCAGGGCGCACTGAAGCTTTCTTT. Translated, it gives CASTPGGAGRTEAFF.

Regarding this clone: At the DNA level, this CDR3 is encoded by other sequences in the same sample as well. This chain joins TRBV18 and TRBJ2-1; 7 bases are a match to TRBD1. V lost 6 bases and J lost 3; bases outside the gene matches: 5. The germline V gene has CDR1 KGHSH and CDR2 LQKENI. The CDR3 runs to 14 residues. The CDR3 nucleotides are TGTGCCAGCTCCCCAAGGGACAGCTACAATGAGCAGTTCTTC. Translated, it gives CASSPRDSYNEQFF.

The chain joins TRBV7-2 to TRBJ1-5; unclear D gene. Germline values: CDR1 SGHTA, CDR2 FQGNSA. The CDR3 length is 16 residues. With 5 bases removed from V and 5 bases from J, the gap between germline ends came to 19 bases. The DNA of the CDR3 is TGTGCCAGCAGCACCCTATCCACTGAGGCAGATCAGCCCCAGCATTTT. As protein: CASSTLSTEADQPQHF.

The V and J genes are TRBV7-8 and TRBJ1-2; D might be TRBD1 (5 bases). The CDR3 consists of 15 residues. Germline-derived CDR1 and CDR2 are SGHVS and FQNEAQ. The ends were cut back, 1 base at V and 3 bases at J, with 12 bases in the middle. CDR3 nucleotide sequence: TGTGCCAGCAGCTTAGGCGTGCAGGGTCACTATGGCTACACCTTC. Translated: CASSLGVQGHYGYTF.